This TCR beta chain was documented in a study of shared clonotypes between healthy human individuals. Broader study findings: Specimens sampled were limited to blood, with tissue repertoires likely differing. Sequencing depth was predicted to influence how clonotypes are shared among donors. The sharing of around 5% of naive CD4 clonotypes was seen across a handful of donors.

Methods used by the authors: Sequence data from immunoSEQ were junction-only and lacked quality scores; consequently, filtering differed. The data were produced by immunoSEQ multiplex PCR, yet TCRdb's version contains in-frame clones alone and is incomplete. The DNA was the basis for D and trimming; V, J and clone size are from that table. The sample lists approximately 2,000,000 clones; just over 90% were seen once. A word on this clone: The antigen remains unidentified.

Naive CD8 cells comprised CD45RO-negative, CCR7-positively selected cells, excluding terminally differentiated effector memory CD45RA+ cells. Unmatched junction bases numbered 12, after V lost 10 bases and J lost 4 bases. Germline V gene data show CDR1 as SNHLY and CDR2 as FYNNEI. The CDR3 extends over 15 amino acids. The V call is TRBV2, the J call TRBJ1-1, with TRBD1 identical over 10 bases. The sequence derives from a man between 18 and 29 years old in good health. Some clones in this sample may be carry-over from other donors' samples. The sequenced sample consisted of naive CD8+ T cells from PBMCs. The CDR3 is CATRGTGEESTEAFF. The CDR3 DNA is TGTGCCACCCGAGGGACAGGGGAGGAGAGCACTGAAGCTTTCTTT.